A selection of T cell receptor beta chains follows, all from one sample in a study of T cell responses to AZD1222 COVID-19 vaccine. Produced via immunoSEQ multiplex PCR; TCRdb's table is partial and in-frame only. The sample includes some 180,000 clones, 85% to 95% seen only once; the top ten take 3.6%. Sequenced material: peripheral blood, taken 28 days after the second dose of the MenACWY control vaccine. The receptor source for this set is an adult who received the MenACWY meningococcal vaccine as a control. The CDR3 runs from the conserved cysteine through the conserved F or W. Each record gives: V gene, J gene, D gene, clone size, CDR3 protein, CDR3 DNA. D genes are given only for firm matches. The size of a clone is reported for some rows only, either as once, few or many, or as a class for expanded clones.

>TRBV28|TRBJ2-7|.|.
CASNGSPGLYEQYF
TGTGCCAGCAACGGGAGTCCGGGGCTGTATGAGCAGTACTTC
>TRBV6-2/TRBV6-3|TRBJ2-3|.|.
CASSYYDTQYF
TGTGCCAGCAGTTATTATGATACGCAGTATTTT
>TRBV5-5|TRBJ1-4|.|.
CASTLTGFATNEKLFF
TGTGCCAGCACCCTAACGGGATTTGCAACTAATGAAAAACTGTTTTTT
>TRBV7-3|TRBJ2-3|.|.
CASSLGRSTDTQYF
TGTGCCAGCAGCCTCGGAAGGTCTACAGATACGCAGTATTTT
>TRBV23-1|TRBJ2-7|.|.
CASSQWLTRAYEQYF
TGCGCCAGCAGTCAATGGCTTACGAGGGCCTACGAGCAGTACTTC
>TRBV19|TRBJ2-2|TRBD1|.
CASPGQRNTGELFF
TGTGCCTCACCGGGACAGAGGAACACCGGGGAGCTGTTTTTT
>TRBV5-5|TRBJ1-4|.|.
CASSLVSGLVEKLFF
TGTGCCAGCAGCTTGGTTTCCGGGCTAGTGGAAAAACTGTTTTTT
>TRBV19|TRBJ1-1|TRBD1|.
CASSPWQGALTEAFF
TGTGCCAGTAGTCCCTGGCAGGGGGCGCTAACTGAAGCTTTCTTT
>TRBV12-3/TRBV12-4|TRBJ1-2|TRBD1|.
CASSLGTGGGYTF
TGTGCCAGCAGCCTAGGGACAGGTGGAGGCTACACCTTC
>TRBV15|TRBJ2-3|TRBD2|.
CATSPSGGAEAWDTQYF
TGTGCCACCAGCCCCTCGGGAGGAGCAGAAGCTTGGGATACGCAGTATTTT
>TRBV18|TRBJ1-4|TRBD1|.
CASSRQGDEKLFF
TGTGCCAGCTCACGACAGGGCGATGAAAAACTGTTTTTT
>TRBV5-1|TRBJ2-7|TRBD2|.
CASSYSGRSSYEQYF
TGCGCCAGCAGCTATAGCGGGAGAAGTTCCTACGAGCAGTACTTC
>TRBV7-3|TRBJ1-1|.|.
CASSLSPAELPTEAFF
TGTGCCAGCAGCTTAAGCCCGGCTGAACTGCCCACTGAAGCTTTCTTT
>TRBV28|TRBJ1-1|TRBD1|.
CASSFPIRGQYTEAFF
TGTGCCAGCAGTTTCCCAATAAGGGGGCAGTACACTGAAGCTTTCTTT
>TRBV5-1|TRBJ1-6|.|.
CASSSPGPLHF
TGCGCCAGCAGCTCCCCGGGACCCCTCCACTTT
>TRBV18|TRBJ1-2|.|.
CASSPPGQGANYGYTF
TGTGCCAGCTCGCCTCCGGGACAAGGAGCTAACTATGGCTACACCTTC
>TRBV9|TRBJ2-1|.|.
CASSADIRNEQFF
TGTGCCAGCAGCGCGGACATACGGAATGAGCAGTTCTTC
>TRBV7-2|TRBJ1-2|.|.
CASSLVSSIYYTF
TGTGCCAGCAGCTTAGTTTCGAGCATCTACTACACCTTC
>TRBV11-2|TRBJ2-5|TRBD1|.
CASSSRGDRGRPQETQYF
TGTGCCAGCAGCTCGAGAGGTGACAGGGGGCGGCCACAAGAGACCCAGTACTTC
>TRBV12-5|TRBJ2-7|.|.
CASALTALGQYF
TGTGCTAGTGCCCTGACAGCCCTCGGCCAGTACTTC
>TRBV6-1|TRBJ1-2|.|once
CASSEGGTVYGYTF
TGTGCCAGCAGTGAAGGTGGGACTGTATATGGCTACACCTTC
>TRBV9|TRBJ2-7|.|.
CASSAGAAYEQYF
TGTGCCAGCAGCGCGGGGGCGGCGTACGAGCAGTACTTC
>TRBV19|TRBJ1-2|.|.
CASSMRVEGSYGYTF
TGTGCCAGTAGTATGAGGGTGGAAGGGAGCTATGGCTACACCTTC
>TRBV27|TRBJ2-7|.|.
CASSHTPSSYEQYF
TGTGCCAGCAGTCACACACCCTCATCCTACGAGCAGTACTTC
>TRBV29-1|TRBJ1-1|.|.
CSVGSGWNTEAFF
TGCAGCGTTGGGAGCGGTTGGAACACTGAAGCTTTCTTT
>TRBV27|TRBJ2-1|TRBD2|.
CASSLFPLADLRFNEQFF
TGTGCCAGCAGTTTATTTCCCCTAGCGGACCTCAGGTTCAATGAGCAGTTCTTC
>TRBV3-1/TRBV3-2|TRBJ1-6|.|.
CASSPFGARNSPLHF
TGTGCCAGCAGCCCCTTCGGGGCTCGAAATTCACCCCTCCACTTT
>TRBV7-2|TRBJ2-3|.|.
CASSFSSTRDTQYF
TGTGCCAGCAGCTTCTCCTCCACCAGAGATACGCAGTATTTT
>TRBV4-3|TRBJ2-1|.|.
CASSEGGGANNEQFF
TGCGCCAGCAGCGAGGGAGGGGGAGCGAACAATGAGCAGTTCTTC
>TRBV6-5|TRBJ2-7|TRBD1|.
CAVPDRGCEQYF
TGTGCCGTTCCGGACAGGGGGTGTGAGCAGTACTTC
>TRBV28|TRBJ1-4|TRBD1|once
CASRLDRANEKLFF
TGTGCCAGCAGACTGGACAGGGCGAATGAAAAACTGTTTTTT
>TRBV19|TRBJ1-3|.|.
CASSVDSSSGNTIYF
TGTGCCAGTAGTGTGGACAGTAGCTCTGGAAACACCATATATTTT
>TRBV9|TRBJ2-7|TRBD2|once
CASSVAGTSGYEQYF
TGTGCCAGCAGCGTAGCCGGGACTAGCGGCTACGAGCAGTACTTC
>TRBV29-1|TRBJ1-1|.|.
CSVTYSTEAFF
TGCAGCGTCACCTATTCCACTGAAGCTTTCTTT
>TRBV3-1/TRBV3-2|TRBJ1-5|.|.
CASSQTPGNQPQHF
TGTGCCAGCAGCCAAACACCAGGGAATCAGCCCCAGCATTTT
>TRBV6-4|TRBJ2-3|.|.
CASSDGGHTSTDTQYF
TGTGCCAGCAGTGACGGGGGACATACTAGCACAGATACGCAGTATTTT
>TRBV7-3|TRBJ2-2|.|.
CASSLTGTNTGELFF
TGTGCCAGCAGCTTAACGGGTACGAACACCGGGGAGCTGTTTTTT
>TRBV10-1|TRBJ2-2|.|.
CATTVGSSYQNTGELFF
TGCGCCACCACTGTCGGGAGTTCCTACCAGAACACCGGGGAGCTGTTTTTT
>TRBV4-2|TRBJ1-3|.|.
CASSHDRHSGNTIYF
TGTGCCAGCAGCCACGACAGACACTCTGGAAACACCATATATTTT
>TRBV27|TRBJ1-1|.|.
CASSGADRFEAFF
TGTGCCAGCAGTGGGGCCGACAGGTTCGAAGCTTTCTTT
>TRBV24-1|TRBJ2-2|.|.
CATSVSRVPPNTGELFF
TGTGCCACCAGTGTAAGCAGGGTCCCACCGAACACCGGGGAGCTGTTTTTT
>TRBV24-1|TRBJ1-5|.|.
CATSDLLKVGCQPQHF
TGTGCCACCAGTGATTTACTGAAGGTTGGTTGCCAGCCCCAGCATTTT